The 27 T cell receptor beta chains presented below share a single source sample, sequenced in a study of cytomegalovirus exposure and HLA in healthy donors. Researchers ran the PCR with 60 Vbeta and 13 Jbeta primers. The method was immunoSEQ multiplex PCR; TCRdb's version includes in-frame clones alone and lacks a portion of them. This sample carries 150,000 to 200,000 clones, 82% of them seen once, and the ten largest clones take 1.5% to 1.7%. The sequenced sample was PBMCs. The source is a man aged 40-49 years in good health and CMV-seronegative.

The rearrangement links TRBV5-1 to TRBJ2-5, with D possibly matching TRBD2 (5 bases). The length of the CDR3 is 14 residues. Germline V gene lookup returns CDR1 SGHRS and CDR2 YFSETQ. The V end lost 0 bases, the J end lost 4 bases, and 10 bases lay between the germline ends. The CDR3: CASSLAEEGETQYF. The CDR3 nucleotides read TGCGCCAGCAGCTTGGCGGAAGAGGGAGAGACCCAGTACTTC.

The CDR3 DNA reads TGTGCCAGCAGTTATCGGACAGGAAGAGCTAACACTGAAGCTTTCTTT. It codes for CASSYRTGRANTEAFF. The chain recombines TRBV6-5 with TRBJ1-1; 7 bases are a match to TRBD1. The germline V gene encodes CDR1 MNHEY and CDR2 SVGAGI. J gave up 2 bases and V 3 bases, and 9 bases lay outside the gene matches. The CDR3 consists of 16 residues.

V and J are TRBV11-2 and TRBJ1-4, with 8 bases matching TRBD1. Germline assignment: CDR1 SGHAT and CDR2 FQNNGV. The CDR3 has 17 residues. V gave up 0 bases and J gave up 2 bases; unmatched junction bases: 5. CDR3 amino acids: CASSLDRTGGTNEKLFF. As DNA, the CDR3 is TGTGCCAGCAGCTTAGACAGAACAGGGGGGACTAATGAAAAACTGTTTTTT.

This chain uses TRBV7-3 with TRBJ2-1; 14 bases are shared with TRBD2. CDR3 size: 20 residues. Germline V gives CDR1 SGHTA, CDR2 FQGTGA. V dropped 4 bases and J dropped 2; count of bases not matched to a gene: 13. The CDR3 here is CASSSQAGTSGRGAYNEQFF. In nucleotides, the CDR3 is TGTGCCAGCAGCTCCCAGGCCGGGACTAGCGGGAGAGGGGCCTACAATGAGCAGTTCTTC.

Written as DNA, the CDR3 is TGCGCCAGCAGCCGAGGACAGGGCCCTGTGGATGGCTACACCTTC. It codes for CASSRGQGPVDGYTF. The V call is TRBV4-1, the J call TRBJ1-2, with 8 bases identical to TRBD1. The CDR3 contains 15 residues. The germline CDR1 and CDR2 sequences are MGHRA and YSYEKL. With 4 bases clipped from V and 6 bases from J, the junction kept 10 bases outside the gene matches.

In this sample, this clone turned up a few times. The chain couples TRBV25-1 to TRBJ2-2; tentative D call: TRBD1 (6 bases). V lost 6 bases, J lost 6 bases, and 11 bases lay in between. Germline V CDR1 and CDR2: MGHDK, SYGVNS. This CDR3 has 13 residues. The CDR3: CASRYRDPGELFF. CDR3 sequence (DNA): TGTGCCAGCAGATACAGGGATCCCGGGGAGCTGTTTTTT.

The chain recombines TRBV4-1 with TRBJ2-3; 7 bases map to TRBD2. CDR3 length: 14 residues. J lost 1 base, V lost 4 bases, and 2 bases had no gene match. Germline CDR1 and CDR2: MGHRA and YSYEKL. As DNA, the CDR3 is TGCGCCAGCAGCCGTCGGGAGGGCACAGATACGCAGTATTTT. Its protein product is CASSRREGTDTQYF.

V and J are TRBV9 and TRBJ2-3; 11 nucleotides align to TRBD2. Germline V gene data show CDR1 as SGDLS and CDR2 as YYNGEE. This CDR3 comprises 14 residues. With 0 bases clipped from V and 13 bases from J, the junction kept 7 bases outside the gene matches. CDR3 sequence reads: CASSVDRLAGREYF. The CDR3 DNA reads TGTGCCAGCAGCGTAGATCGACTAGCGGGGCGCGAGTATTTT.

The chain joins TRBV6-1 to TRBJ1-1; D perhaps matches TRBD1 (6 bases). Germline V gene sequence: CDR1 MNHNS, CDR2 SASEGT. The CDR3 spans 14 residues. Trimming left V 6 bases short and J 7 bases short, with 18 bases between. CDR3 sequence: CASSPPRDTYEAFF. CDR3 nucleotides: TGTGCCAGCAGCCCCCCAAGGGACACTTATGAAGCTTTCTTT.

The chain is built from TRBV9 and TRBJ2-2; D uncertain. Germline assignment: CDR1 SGDLS and CDR2 YYNGEE. The CDR3 contains 15 residues. V was shortened by 3 bases and J by 7 bases, with 16 bases between the two germline ends. CDR3 coding DNA: TGTGCCAGCAGCGCCCCCGTCCCTGTTGTCGGGGAGCTGTTTTTT. This codes for CASSAPVPVVGELFF.

This clone was seen more than once but under ten times. The chain joins TRBV2 to TRBJ2-7, with a tentative D call TRBD1 (5 bases). V lost 7 bases, J lost 5 bases, and 15 bases lay in between. The germline CDR1 and CDR2 sequences are SNHLY and FYNNEI. CDR3 length equals 13 residues. The CDR3 region has the DNA TGTGCCAGCACAGCCAGGGTACTCGACGAGCAGTACTTC. This codes for CASTARVLDEQYF.

The chain has TRBV9 and TRBJ2-7; TRBD2 matches at 7 bases. Looked up from germline, CDR1 is SGDLS and CDR2 is YYNGEE. Trimming cost V 4 bases and J 4 bases; bases outside gene matches: 8. CDR3 length: 14 residues. The CDR3 region has the DNA TGTGCCAGCAGCCCCATTATGGGGGGGTACGAGCAGTACTTC. Translation: CASSPIMGGYEQYF.

The chain has TRBV27 and TRBJ2-2; 7 nucleotides line up with TRBD1. Germline-derived CDR1 and CDR2 are MNHEY and SMNVEV (reference sequence). This CDR3 has 15 residues. The trim removed 6 bases at V and 6 bases at J, leaving 10 bases unmatched. The chain's CDR3 is CASREFGQVPGELFF. Written as DNA, the CDR3 is TGTGCCAGCAGAGAGTTTGGACAGGTCCCCGGGGAGCTGTTTTTT.

V gene TRBV6-5 combines with J gene TRBJ2-7; TRBD2 agrees at 7 bases. The V gene's germline CDR1 is MNHEY and CDR2 SVGAGI. The CDR3 is 12 amino acids. The J segment lost 7 bases and the V segment lost 6 bases, leaving 6 bases of the junction unmatched. In DNA, the CDR3 is TGTGCCAGCAGGAGCGGGAAGGGGGAGCAGTACTTC. This encodes CASRSGKGEQYF.

The rearrangement links TRBV15 to TRBJ2-4; D remains unclear. Trimming took 0 bases from V and 5 from J, leaving 11 bases between them. Germline V gene sequence: CDR1 LNHNV, CDR2 YYDKDF (reference sequence). The CDR3 contains 15 residues. In DNA form, the CDR3 reads TGTGCCACCAGCAGAGAACGGCAGGTTCAAAACATTCAGTACTTC. As protein: CATSRERQVQNIQYF.

V and J are TRBV5-1 and TRBJ1-1, with a tentative D call TRBD1 (5 bases). V was clipped by 0 bases and J by 5 bases, with 11 bases between them. Germline V gives CDR1 SGHRS, CDR2 YFSETQ. The CDR3 totals 14 residues. The CDR3 reads CASSLGQIQTEAFF. As DNA, the CDR3 is TGCGCCAGCAGCTTGGGACAGATCCAGACTGAAGCTTTCTTT.

The CDR3 nucleotides read TGTGCCAGCAGTAAGGACAGTTCTAACTATGGCTACACCTTC. Amino acid sequence: CASSKDSSNYGYTF. This chain joins TRBV6-6 and TRBJ1-2; D perhaps matches TRBD1 (6 bases). Germline V CDR1 and CDR2: MNHNY, SVGAGI (reference sequence). This CDR3 contains 14 residues. Trimming pared 5 bases from V and 0 bases from J, leaving 10 bases between.

This chain joins TRBV5-1 and TRBJ2-1; 11 bases align to TRBD1. This CDR3 region has 16 residues. The germline V gene encodes CDR1 SGHRS and CDR2 YFSETQ. J gave up 6 bases and V 2 bases, and 7 bases lay outside the gene matches. The CDR3 loop is CASSLRGTGGLNEQFF. CDR3 sequence (DNA): TGCGCCAGCAGCTTAAGAGGGACAGGGGGTCTCAATGAGCAGTTCTTC. Combining the CDR3 with reference TRBV5-1 and TRBJ2-1 gives the whole variable domain KAGVTQTPRYLIKTRGQQVTLSCSPISGHRSVSWYQQTPGQGLQFLFEYFSETQRNKGNFPGRFSGRQFSNSRSEMNVSTLELGDSALYLCASSLRGTGGLNEQFFGPGTRLTVL.

The chain combines TRBV11-2 with TRBJ2-1; TRBD2 aligns across 10 bases. From germline, CDR1 is SGHAT and CDR2 FQNNGV. The CDR3 extends over 14 amino acids. J was trimmed by 8 bases and V by 2 bases; bases with no gene match: 3. CDR3 DNA sequence: TGTGCCAGCAGCTTAACTAGCGGGATCTATGAGCAGTTCTTC. Translation: CASSLTSGIYEQFF.

A remark on this clone: Other DNA sequences in the sample encode the same CDR3. The CDR3 reads CASNPPGTFMNTEAFF. CDR3 DNA: TGTGCCAGCAACCCTCCGGGGACATTTATGAACACTGAAGCTTTCTTT. V is TRBV27 and J is TRBJ1-1; possible D gene TRBD1, 6 bases. CDR1 is MNHEY, CDR2 SMNVEV, per germline (reference sequence). Trimming took 7 bases from V and 0 from J, leaving 18 bases between them. The CDR3 consists of 16 residues.

V gene TRBV28 combines with J gene TRBJ2-1; a weak D match, TRBD1 (6 bases). The CDR3 contains 13 residues. V shed 5 bases and J shed 6 bases, with 11 bases lying between them. The V gene's germline CDR1 is MDHEN and CDR2 SYDVKM. CDR3 DNA: TGTGCCAGCAGTCTCCCAGGGGTCAATGAGCAGTTCTTC. This codes for CASSLPGVNEQFF.

This chain connects TRBV28 to TRBJ1-5; D is unresolved. Germline V gene lookup returns CDR1 MDHEN and CDR2 SYDVKM. CDR3 length: 15 amino acids. V gave up 1 base and J gave up 5 bases, with 12 bases separating them. The CDR3 protein is CASSLYRGWDQPQHF. The CDR3 coding sequence is TGTGCCAGCAGTTTATATCGAGGCTGGGATCAGCCCCAGCATTTT.

Notes on this clone: Its ends do not fully match the called genes, so a read error is possible. The chain employs TRBV7-7 and TRBJ2-1, with 7 nucleotides matching TRBD2. Germline V lookup: CDR1 SSHAT, CDR2 FNYEAQ (reference sequence). The CDR3 contains 14 residues. CDR3 protein: CASSSPSGGDEQFF. As DNA, the CDR3 is TGTGCTAGCAGCTCCCCTAGCGGAGGAGATGAGCAGTTCTTC.

The genes are TRBV27 and TRBJ2-7, with D maybe TRBD2 (6 bases). V lost 0 bases to trimming and J lost 6 bases, with 18 bases between them. The CDR3 totals 16 residues. Germline V gene sequence: CDR1 MNHEY, CDR2 SMNVEV (reference sequence). CDR3 loop: CASSLSFLAPISEQYF. The CDR3 DNA sequence: TGTGCCAGCAGTTTATCGTTCCTAGCGCCTATATCCGAGCAGTACTTC.

The genes are TRBV9 and TRBJ1-4; 8 bases map to TRBD1. Germline V gene sequence: CDR1 SGDLS, CDR2 YYNGEE. J was trimmed by 5 bases and V by 0 bases; bases with no gene match: 6. The CDR3 extends over 16 amino acids. In DNA, the CDR3 is TGTGCCAGCAGCGTAGGGGACAGGAGAGGAAATGAAAAACTGTTTTTT. The encoded protein is CASSVGDRRGNEKLFF.

The chain employs TRBV29-1 and TRBJ2-7, with 8 bases identical to TRBD1. This CDR3 region has 12 residues. Losses at the gene ends were 4 bases for V and 4 bases for J; bases not matched to a gene: 3. Germline V gives CDR1 SQVTM, CDR2 ANQGSEA. CDR3 sequence reads: CSVGTGQYEQYF. The CDR3 DNA reads TGCAGCGTTGGGACAGGGCAGTACGAGCAGTACTTC.

This chain connects TRBV2 to TRBJ2-1, with D unclear. Germline CDR1 and CDR2: SNHLY and FYNNEI. The CDR3 is 15 residues long. V lost 7 bases and J lost 3, with 16 bases in between. The CDR3 is CASKSERALYNEQFF. The CDR3 DNA sequence: TGTGCCAGCAAGTCGGAGAGAGCTCTCTACAATGAGCAGTTCTTC.